A selection of T cell receptor beta chains follows, all from one sample in a study of shared clonotypes between healthy human individuals. Sequencing was performed with immunoSEQ multiplex PCR; in TCRdb, only in-frame clones are kept and a portion is missing. The sample shows around 700,000 clones, roughly 72% of them seen only once. Source material: memory CD4+ T cells sorted from blood. Every receptor here comes from a woman aged 25 to 39 in good health. Both conserved end residues are part of each CDR3. A D gene is named only where the DNA matches it firmly. A clone size is listed for some rows: how often the clone was seen (once, few, many), or a class if it is expanded.

clone size | CDR3 length | J gene | D gene | V gene | CDR3 DNA | CDR3 protein
few | 14 | TRBJ2-1 | TRBD1 | TRBV7-9 | TGTGCCAGCAGCGAGACAGGGAACTACAATGAGCAGTTCTTC | CASSETGNYNEQFF
NA | 14 | TRBJ1-5 | TRBD1 | TRBV28 | TGTGCCAGCAGTTTATTCAGGGGGATTCAGCCCCAGCATTTT | CASSLFRGIQPQHF
NA | 15 | TRBJ1-5 | NA | TRBV28 | TGTGCCAGTTGGCCGGGCCAGGTGTTTGGTCAGCCCCAGCATTTT | CASWPGQVFGQPQHF
NA | 16 | TRBJ2-1 | TRBD2 | TRBV7-2 | TGTGCCAGCAGCTTATCCACGGGAGGGGTCTACAATGAGCAGTTCTTC | CASSLSTGGVYNEQFF
NA | 14 | TRBJ2-5 | NA | TRBV25-1 | TGTGCCAGCAGTGTGGGGGGGCACGAGGAGACCCAGTACTTC | CASSVGGHEETQYF
once | 14 | TRBJ1-4 | TRBD1 | TRBV5-1 | TGCGCCAGCAGCACCGGACAGGTTAATGAAAAACTGTTTTTT | CASSTGQVNEKLFF
NA | 16 | TRBJ2-1 | TRBD2 | TRBV9 | TGTGCCAGCAGCGTAGGTACTAGCGTGGCGGAAGTTGAGCAGTTCTTC | CASSVGTSVAEVEQFF
NA | 13 | TRBJ2-3 | TRBD2 | TRBV28 | TGTGCCAGCAGTTTTGGGGAGGGCTACACGCAGTATTTT | CASSFGEGYTQYF
NA | 15 | TRBJ2-1 | TRBD2 | TRBV9 | TGTGCCAGCAGCGTAGAGAGGACTAGGGGAGACGAGCAGTTCTTC | CASSVERTRGDEQFF
NA | 15 | TRBJ2-7 | TRBD2 | TRBV11-2 | TGTGCCAGCAGCCGTCCGGGGGGTCGCCAGTACGAGCAGTACTTC | CASSRPGGRQYEQYF
NA | 15 | TRBJ2-3 | NA | TRBV5-4 | TGTGCCAGCAGCCCGGACTCGAGAAGGACAGATACGCAGTATTTT | CASSPDSRRTDTQYF
NA | 18 | TRBJ2-3 | TRBD2 | TRBV4-2 | TGTGCCAGCAGCCTCTCTATGAGCGGGAATACGTTCACAGATACGCAGTATTTT | CASSLSMSGNTFTDTQYF
NA | 15 | TRBJ1-4 | NA | TRBV28 | TGTGCCAGCAGTACCCCTCGAGGGGCGAATGAAAAACTGTTTTTT | CASSTPRGANEKLFF
NA | 14 | TRBJ1-2 | TRBD1 | TRBV5-1 | TGCGCCAGCAGCTTGGCCGGGCAGGGGGTAGGCTACACCTTC | CASSLAGQGVGYTF
NA | 15 | TRBJ2-1 | TRBD2 | TRBV11-2 | TGTGCCAGCAGCTTCCGGACTAGCGGGAACAATGAGCAGTTCTTC | CASSFRTSGNNEQFF
NA | 17 | TRBJ2-1 | NA | TRBV4-1 | TGCGCCAGCAGCCACGGACTCGGAGGGAATACCTACAATGAGCAGTTCTTC | CASSHGLGGNTYNEQFF
NA | 17 | TRBJ2-2 | TRBD1 | TRBV7-2 | TGTGCCAGCAGCCCTAACCGGGACAGGGGGCACGCCGGGGAGCTGTTTTTT | CASSPNRDRGHAGELFF
NA | 15 | TRBJ1-2 | TRBD1 | TRBV28 | TGTGCCAGCAGTTTGACCGGGACAGGGAACTATGGCTACACCTTC | CASSLTGTGNYGYTF
NA | 14 | TRBJ2-1 | TRBD2 | TRBV11-3 | TGTGCCAGCAGCTCTAGCGGGATTTACAATGAGCAGTTCTTC | CASSSSGIYNEQFF
NA | 13 | TRBJ2-4 | NA | TRBV9 | TGTGCCAGCAGCGTAGCGGGGGGCGGCATTCAGTACTTC | CASSVAGGGIQYF
NA | 16 | TRBJ1-2 | NA | TRBV15 | TGTGCCACCAGCAGAGACGTCGTTTCCGTGAACTATGGCTACACCTTC | CATSRDVVSVNYGYTF
NA | 17 | TRBJ2-3 | TRBD2 | TRBV7-9 | TGTGCCAGCAGCTTAATCCCCGCGGCGGGAGGGACAGATACGCAGTATTTT | CASSLIPAAGGTDTQYF
NA | 16 | TRBJ2-7 | TRBD2 | TRBV25-1 | TGTGCCAGCAGTGACTCCACTAGCGGGAGGTGGTACGAGCAGTACTTC | CASSDSTSGRWYEQYF
NA | 14 | TRBJ2-3 | NA | TRBV2 | TGTGCCAGCAGTGAAAGGTTAAGCGGAGATACGCAGTATTTT | CASSERLSGDTQYF
once | 14 | TRBJ1-1 | TRBD1 | TRBV2 | TGTGCCAGCAGTGTACAGGGGGCGAACACTGAAGCTTTCTTT | CASSVQGANTEAFF
once | 14 | TRBJ2-3 | NA | TRBV9 | TGTGCCAGCAGCGTAAGCGGCTACACAGATACGCAGTATTTT | CASSVSGYTDTQYF
once | 14 | TRBJ2-1 | TRBD1 | TRBV6-6 | TGTGCCAGCATCCGAGGACAGGGTGGCTGGGAGCAGTTCTTC | CASIRGQGGWEQFF
NA | 15 | TRBJ2-1 | NA | TRBV4-1 | TGCGCCAGCAGCCAAGTGACGGGCTCCTACAATGAGCAGTTCTTC | CASSQVTGSYNEQFF
few | 16 | TRBJ2-1 | NA | TRBV28 | TGTGCCAGCACCCCCGGAGGGGCAGGGGGCTACAATGAGCAGTTCTTC | CASTPGGAGGYNEQFF
NA | 13 | TRBJ2-7 | NA | TRBV28 | TGTGCCAGCAGTTTGGTGAGCTCCTACGAGCAGTACTTC | CASSLVSSYEQYF
NA | 14 | TRBJ2-1 | NA | TRBV5-1 | TGCGCCAGCAGCTTAGCGCCACCTAACAATGAGCAGTTCTTC | CASSLAPPNNEQFF
NA | 13 | TRBJ1-5 | NA | TRBV11-2 | TGTGCCAGCAGCCCCCAACGTGATCAGCCCCAGCATTTT | CASSPQRDQPQHF
once | 15 | TRBJ1-1 | TRBD1 | TRBV6-4 | TGTGCCAGCGGAAGTCACAGGGGTTTGAACACTGAAGCTTTCTTT | CASGSHRGLNTEAFF
once | 12 | TRBJ1-6 | NA | TRBV4-1 | TGCGCCAGCAGCCCGGAGGGGGCACCCCTCCACTTT | CASSPEGAPLHF
NA | 12 | TRBJ1-1 | NA | TRBV28 | TGTGCCAGCAGAGAGGGCCTAAGCGTGGCTTTCTTT | CASREGLSVAFF
NA | 17 | TRBJ2-2 | NA | TRBV11-2 | TGTGCCAGCAGCCCGACTACAGGGACCTCGGGTACCGGGGAGCTGTTTTTT | CASSPTTGTSGTGELFF
NA | 15 | TRBJ1-5 | TRBD1 | TRBV28 | TGTGCCAGCAGTCTTCCCGGACAGGGCTATCAGCCCCAGCATTTT | CASSLPGQGYQPQHF
few | 12 | TRBJ2-7 | NA | TRBV11-2 | TGTGCCAGCAAGTCAGCGGGTGGTGAGCAGTACTTC | CASKSAGGEQYF
NA | 12 | TRBJ2-7 | NA | TRBV9 | TGTGCCAGCAGCGGAGAAAGCTACGAGCAGTACTTC | CASSGESYEQYF
NA | 15 | TRBJ1-2 | NA | TRBV19 | TGTGCCAGTAATGGCGGGGGCGGGCTTGGCTATGGCTACACCTTC | CASNGGGGLGYGYTF
NA | 14 | TRBJ2-2 | NA | TRBV9 | TGTGCCAGCAGCGTAGTACTGGGCACCGGGGAGCTGTTTTTT | CASSVVLGTGELFF
NA | 15 | TRBJ1-4 | NA | TRBV2 | TGTGCCAGCAGTGATACTGGCCGTCAGGGTGAAAAACTGTTTTTT | CASSDTGRQGEKLFF
NA | 17 | TRBJ2-2 | NA | TRBV4-2 | TGTGCCAGCAGCCCAGGTTCTTCGCGGGATGAAACCGGGGAGCTGTTTTTT | CASSPGSSRDETGELFF
NA | 15 | TRBJ1-5 | NA | TRBV28 | TGTGCCAGCGCCTCAAACAGGGATGGCAATCAGCCCCAGCATTTT | CASASNRDGNQPQHF
few | 13 | TRBJ2-1 | NA | TRBV5-1 | TGCGCCAGCAGCTTGTCTCTGAACAATGAGCAGTTCTTC | CASSLSLNNEQFF
once | 13 | TRBJ2-5 | NA | TRBV28 | TGTGCCAGCAGACCTCGAGGAAGAGAGACCCAGTACTTC | CASRPRGRETQYF
NA | 13 | TRBJ2-1 | NA | TRBV5-1 | TGCGCCAGCAGCGGTGGCATCTACAATGAGCAGTTCTTC | CASSGGIYNEQFF
NA | 11 | TRBJ2-5 | NA | TRBV6-5 | TGTGCCAGCAGCTTCGGGCCTTCCCAGTACTTC | CASSFGPSQYF
once | 13 | TRBJ2-1 | NA | TRBV27 | TGTGCCAGCAGTTTAGAAGGGTTTAATGAGCAGTTCTTC | CASSLEGFNEQFF
NA | 11 | TRBJ2-7 | TRBD2 | TRBV20-1 | TGCAGTGGGGGCGGGAGATACGAGCAGTACTTC | CSGGGRYEQYF
NA | 16 | TRBJ2-4 | NA | TRBV28 | TGTGCCAGCAGCCGAATCCCTACTCTAGCCAAAAACATTCAGTACTTC | CASSRIPTLAKNIQYF
few | 15 | TRBJ2-3 | NA | TRBV6-5 | TGTGCCAGCAGAAATCGTGGCCCGGGACCAGATACGCAGTATTTT | CASRNRGPGPDTQYF
few | 17 | TRBJ2-2 | NA | TRBV5-4 | TGTGCCAGCAGCTCGGGGGCGAGCGGGATAATTACCGGGGAGCTGTTTTTT | CASSSGASGIITGELFF
NA | 15 | TRBJ1-5 | TRBD1 | TRBV6-1 | TGTGCCAGCTCCGGGACAGGGATATGGAATCAGCCCCAGCATTTT | CASSGTGIWNQPQHF